This entry describes one T cell receptor (beta chain). The data were obtained in a study of CD8+ T cells in alopecia areata. CDR3 length: 9 amino acids. Trimming removed 4 bases at V and 8 bases at J, with 3 bases between. The germline gives CDR1 SQVTM, CDR2 ANQGSEA. RNA was isolated and reverse transcribed to cDNA, the sequencing template. Only in-frame clones appear in the TCRdb table, and some are missing; sequencing was by immunoSEQ multiplex PCR. Found here are more than 110,000 clones, around 60% of them singletons; the top ten hold about 6.8%. The chain is built from TRBV29-1 and TRBJ2-1, with D unresolved. The receptor's source is a human donor with alopecia areata. Material: CD4+ T cells sorted from blood, obtained at week 0. The CDR3 spells CSVGYEQFF. CDR3 coding DNA: TGCAGCGTTGGGTATGAGCAGTTCTTC.